This T cell receptor beta chain was documented in a study of T cell clones after liver transplantation. Study context: Timepoints were pre-transplant, pre-withdrawal, and after withdrawal was completed or failed. Overall study findings and caveats: The donor-reactive repertoire was only partly measurable in two subjects, lacking donor cells. Donor-reactive sequences fell more than third party-reactive ones, suggesting partial deletion.

The germline V gene encodes CDR1 SGHTA and CDR2 FQGNSA. The V end lost 2 bases, the J end lost 1 base, and 6 bases lay between the germline ends. The CDR3 is 13 amino acids. Profiling relied on immunoSEQ multiplex PCR, and the TCRdb table lists in-frame clones only, not all of them. The sample has 85,000 to 130,000 clones, roughly 80% seen once. About this clone itself: The antigen is unknown.

The sequencing used CD4+ T cells from blood, collected before liver transplant. The receptor was derived from a human donor who received a liver transplant. The chain carries TRBV7-2 and TRBJ2-7; no clear D. The CDR3 DNA sequence: TGTGCCAGCAGCTTAACCGAATCCTACGAGCAGTACTTC. Translated, it gives CASSLTESYEQYF. Full variable domain (outside the CDR3, taken from reference TRBV7-2 and TRBJ2-7): GAGVSQSPSNKVTEKGKDVELRCDPISGHTALYWYRQSLGQGLEFLIYFQGNSAPDKSGLPSDRFSAERTGGSVSTLTIQRTQQEDSAVYLCASSLTESYEQYFGPGTRLTVT.